Presented here are 20 T cell receptor beta chains from one specimen sequenced in a study of blood T cells in healthy people across ages. Combining a sample-barcoded 5' primer with a J-beta primer mix, a second PCR ran for about 7 to 11 cycles. TCRdb re-called the 5' RACE reads through MiXCR, storing one row per CDR3 protein. The table records more than 1,000,000 distinct CDR3 sequences, 20% to 25% of them present only once. The data were also submitted as part of a second study, on T cells of mothers and their children.

Specimen: blood. Receptors were obtained from a girl aged 2-15 years in good health.

This chain uses TRBV18 with TRBJ2-5; weak D call: TRBD1 (5 bases). The ends were cut back, 0 bases at V and 1 base at J, with 9 bases in the middle. The CDR3 runs 15 residues. CDR1 is KGHSH and CDR2 is LQKENI in the germline V gene. CDR3 DNA sequence: TGTGCCAGCTCACCACCCTTTACAGGCCAAGAGACCCAGTACTTC. Its translation: CASSPPFTGQETQYF.

The sample holds a few counts of this clonotype. This rearrangement joins TRBV7-8 to TRBJ2-1, with unresolved D. Germline CDR1 and CDR2: SGHVS and FQNEAQ. V lost 5 bases, J lost 10 bases, and 9 bases lay in between. The CDR3 is 11 amino acids. The CDR3 DNA reads TGTGCCAGCAGCACCATTAGGGAGCAGTTCTTC. Translation gives CASSTIREQFF.

This clonotype was seen once. CDR3: CASSQEVGTRNEQFF. For the CDR3, the DNA is TGTGCCAGCAGCCAAGAGGTCGGGACCCGAAATGAGCAGTTCTTC. This sequence joins TRBV3-1 and TRBJ2-1; D possibly matches TRBD1 or TRBD2 (5 bases each). Trimming shortened V by 0 bases and J by 7 bases, and 13 bases separated the two germline ends. Germline CDR1 and CDR2: LGHDT and YNNKEL (reference sequence). The CDR3 extends over 15 amino acids.

V usage is TRBV28 and J usage is TRBJ2-7; D ambiguous. Between the trimmed V and J ends, which lost 2 bases and 4 bases, there was a span of 6 bases. Germline assignment: CDR1 MDHEN and CDR2 SYDVKM. CDR3 length: 12 residues. The CDR3 here is CASSLRQYEQYF. The CDR3 nucleotides are TGTGCCAGCAGTTTAAGACAATACGAGCAGTACTTC.

The V gene is TRBV13, the J gene TRBJ1-1; 8 bases are a match to TRBD1. Germline CDR1 and CDR2: PRHDT and FYEKMQ (reference sequence). The CDR3 has 17 residues. The J segment lost 4 bases and the V segment lost 5 bases, leaving 15 bases of the junction unmatched. CDR3 residues: CASSQFITGGRSTEAFF. DNA for the CDR3: TGTGCCAGCAGCCAATTTATTACAGGGGGAAGAAGCACTGAAGCTTTCTTT.

J is TRBJ1-2 and V is TRBV6-5, with 7 bases identical to TRBD1. V lost 6 bases to trimming and J lost 7 bases; unmatched junction nucleotides: 5. The CDR3 runs to 12 residues. The V gene's germline CDR1 is MNHEY and CDR2 SVGAGI. Here the CDR3 reads CASRTTGFGYTF. The CDR3 region has the DNA TGTGCCAGCAGGACGACAGGGTTTGGCTACACCTTC.

This clonotype was seen many times. The chain couples TRBV4-1 to TRBJ2-1; D gene unclear. Trimming shortened V by 1 base and J by 0 bases, and 7 bases separated the two germline ends. Per germline, CDR1 MGHRA and CDR2 YSYEKL. The CDR3 sequence is 15 residues long. CDR3 loop: CASSQAQSSYNEQFF. DNA for the CDR3: TGCGCCAGCAGCCAAGCGCAGAGCTCCTACAATGAGCAGTTCTTC.

V gene TRBV4-3 combines with J gene TRBJ2-5, with D perhaps TRBD1 or TRBD2 (6 bases each). The CDR3 runs to 14 residues. Germline CDR1 and CDR2: LGHNA and YSLEER. The germline V and J ends were trimmed by 6 bases and 4 bases, with 15 bases remaining between them. CDR3 DNA sequence: TGCGCCAGCAGTCCGGGGGCGCCGGGAGAGACCCAGTACTTC. It codes for CASSPGAPGETQYF.

The chain has TRBV5-1 and TRBJ1-1, with D possibly being TRBD1 (6 bases). This CDR3 has 18 residues. V was pared by 0 bases and J by 0 bases, with 18 bases between. Per germline, CDR1 SGHRS and CDR2 YFSETQ. Here the CDR3 reads CASSLGRTELDLNTEAFF. CDR3 DNA sequence: TGCGCCAGCAGCTTGGGGAGGACAGAATTGGATTTGAACACTGAAGCTTTCTTT.

The chain employs TRBV20-1 and TRBJ2-1; TRBD1 is a possible D gene (6 bases). The germline V and J ends were trimmed by 3 bases and 7 bases, with 16 bases remaining between them. This CDR3 comprises 14 residues. Germline V lookup: CDR1 DFQATT, CDR2 SNEGSKA (reference sequence). In DNA form, the CDR3 reads TGCAGTGCTAGCATTAACAGGGTACCGAATGAGCAGTTCTTC. As protein: CSASINRVPNEQFF.

The chain recombines TRBV3-1 with TRBJ2-7; perhaps TRBD1 as D (6 bases). The germline V gene has CDR1 LGHDT and CDR2 YNNKEL (reference sequence). V was shortened by 5 bases and J by 13 bases, with 15 bases between the two germline ends. The CDR3 loop spans 11 amino acids. Here the CDR3 reads CASSLRQALYF. The DNA of the CDR3 is TGTGCCAGCAGCTTACGACAGGCACTCTACTTC.

This clonotype was observed a few times. V usage is TRBV29-1 and J usage is TRBJ2-5; 8 positions match TRBD2. J was trimmed by 2 bases and V by 6 bases; bases with no gene match: 5. Germline assignment: CDR1 SQVTM and CDR2 ANQGSEA. There are 13 residues in the CDR3. The CDR3 is CSVTGGIQETQYF. CDR3 sequence (DNA): TGCAGCGTGACGGGGGGGATTCAAGAGACCCAGTACTTC.

The chain links TRBV20-1 to TRBJ2-4; 7 bases are a match to TRBD2. Germline CDR1 is DFQATT and CDR2 is SNEGSKA (reference sequence). This CDR3 contains 13 residues. V gave up 6 bases and J gave up 6 bases; unmatched junction bases: 8. This CDR3 reads CSAHGGSGNIQYF. The CDR3 DNA sequence: TGCAGTGCCCACGGGGGGAGTGGAAACATTCAGTACTTC.

This CDR3 reads CASSRLSGELFF. The CDR3 DNA follows: TGTGCCAGCAGTAGGCTTTCCGGGGAGCTGTTTTTT. The chain links TRBV6-2 or TRBV6-3 to TRBJ2-2; D ambiguous. The germline V gene encodes CDR1 MNHEY and CDR2 SVGEGT. The CDR3 sequence is 12 residues long. V was pared by 5 bases and J by 6 bases, with 7 bases between.

This rearrangement joins TRBV29-1 to TRBJ2-7; no firm D call. V was trimmed by 5 bases and J by 9 bases, leaving 20 bases between them. Germline V gene data show CDR1 as SQVTM and CDR2 as ANQGSEA. The CDR3 has 13 amino acids. The CDR3 spells CSVLGSSVRVQYF. Written as DNA, the CDR3 is TGCAGCGTTTTGGGCAGCTCTGTTCGAGTGCAGTACTTC.

This chain links TRBV6-2 or TRBV6-3 with TRBJ2-4, with D unresolved. The germline gives CDR1 MNHEY, CDR2 SVGEGT. Trimming removed 6 bases from V and 0 bases from J, with 6 bases in between. This CDR3 is built from 13 residues. CDR3 region: CASRPLAKNIQYF. The CDR3, as DNA: TGTGCCAGCAGACCTTTAGCCAAAAACATTCAGTACTTC.

J is TRBJ1-2 and V is TRBV20-1; perhaps TRBD1 as D (5 bases). The germline V gene encodes CDR1 DFQATT and CDR2 SNEGSKA (reference sequence). CDR3 length: 15 residues. Trimming shortened V by 7 bases and J by 3 bases, and 21 bases separated the two germline ends. The CDR3 reads CSVHQRTKGDYGYTF. The CDR3 bases are TGCAGTGTCCATCAACGGACCAAAGGGGACTATGGCTACACCTTC.

The chain joins TRBV7-3 to TRBJ2-3; 11 bases are a match to TRBD2. The trim removed 6 bases at V and 6 bases at J, leaving 11 bases unmatched. Germline CDR1 and CDR2: SGHTA and FQGTGA. CDR3 length: 16 residues. CDR3 in amino acids: CASSRTSGLAGDTQYF. In nucleotides, the CDR3 is TGTGCCAGCAGTCGGACTAGCGGGTTGGCAGGGGATACGCAGTATTTT.

This clonotype was recorded a few times. The chain links TRBV4-3 to TRBJ1-4, with TRBD1 as a possible D gene (5 bases). The CDR3 has 17 residues. V lost 1 base and J 1 base, leaving 13 bases between the germline ends. The germline gives CDR1 LGHNA, CDR2 YSLEER. The CDR3 region is CASSQVYGALTNEKLFF. CDR3 DNA sequence: TGCGCCAGCAGCCAAGTATACGGGGCCCTAACTAATGAAAAACTGTTTTTT.

This clonotype was found a few times. The chain couples TRBV4-1 to TRBJ2-1; D gene ambiguous. Trimming stripped 6 bases from V and 1 base from J, with 16 bases between. The CDR3 has 16 amino acids. Germline CDR1 and CDR2: MGHRA and YSYEKL. The CDR3 nucleotides are TGCGCCAGCAGTCCCCTTCTAGGTGGGTCCTACAATGAGCAGTTCTTC. Amino acid sequence: CASSPLLGGSYNEQFF.